One and the same sample provided the 15 T cell receptor beta chains below, sequenced in a study of response to subunit inactivated influenza vaccine. One entry per CDR3 protein, called by TCRdb with MiXCR from the RT-PCR reads. The table records 500,000 to 600,000 distinct CDR3 sequences, about 12% of them present only once. The sequences come from PBMCs from blood, collected on the day of vaccination. Every receptor here comes from a man in his forties or fifties who received an inactivated influenza vaccine.

This clonotype was detected only a few times. The chain uses TRBV20-1 and TRBJ2-1, with 7 bases aligning to TRBD2. V trimming: 4 bases; J trimming: 2 bases; junction bases outside the gene matches: 8. The CDR3 totals 15 residues. Per the germline V gene, CDR1 is DFQATT and CDR2 is SNEGSKA (reference sequence). CDR3 region: CSATQPGRAYNEQFF. The DNA of the CDR3 is TGCAGTGCTACCCAGCCGGGGAGGGCCTACAATGAGCAGTTCTTC.

The gene calls are TRBV4-2 and TRBJ1-2, with D perhaps matching TRBD1 (6 bases). Germline assignment: CDR1 LGHNA and CDR2 YNFKEQ. The CDR3 totals 16 residues. V was shortened by 1 base and J by 7 bases, with 19 bases between the two germline ends. Written as DNA, the CDR3 is TGTGCCAGCAGCCAAGTTACCCTACAGGGTCGGGGTGGCTACACCTTC. Amino acid sequence: CASSQVTLQGRGGYTF.

As for this clonotype: This may be a read error, as it is one base from a much larger clone. The rearrangement links TRBV10-3 to TRBJ2-7; 9 bases agree with TRBD2. Per germline, CDR1 ENHRY and CDR2 SYGVKD. The CDR3 has 14 residues. The CDR3 sequence is CAIRTSGKTYEQSF. The CDR3, as DNA: TGTGCCATCAGGACTAGCGGCAAAACCTACGAGCAGTCCTTC.

This clonotype appeared a few times. V is TRBV6-2 or TRBV6-3 and J is TRBJ1-1; D not certain. The V gene's germline CDR1 is MNHEY and CDR2 SVGEGT. The CDR3 length is 13 residues. Between the trimmed V and J ends, which lost 2 bases and 10 bases, there was a span of 14 bases. CDR3 region: CASSYGRVAGAFF. The CDR3 DNA reads as TGTGCCAGCAGTTACGGTCGGGTGGCGGGAGCTTTCTTT.

This clonotype occurred a few times. This chain joins TRBV3-1 and TRBJ2-7, with a possible D match to TRBD1 (5 bases). CDR3 length: 13 amino acids. CDR1 is LGHDT, CDR2 YNNKEL, per germline (reference sequence). V shed 2 bases and J shed 6 bases, with 11 bases lying between them. In DNA, the CDR3 is TGTGCCAGCAGCCAATCACAGGTTCGCGAGCAGTACTTC. Encoded protein: CASSQSQVREQYF.

The chain links TRBV28 to TRBJ2-1, with 9 bases aligning to TRBD2. The CDR3 has 15 amino acids. Per the germline V gene, CDR1 is MDHEN and CDR2 is SYDVKM. J gave up 6 bases and V 5 bases, and 8 bases lay outside the gene matches. The CDR3 nucleotides read TGTGCCAGCAGTGCCCCTCCGGGACTAGCCAATGAGCAGTTCTTC. This gives the protein CASSAPPGLANEQFF.

The chain carries TRBV7-9 and TRBJ2-3, with 10 positions matching TRBD2. There are 16 residues in the CDR3. Per germline, CDR1 SEHNR and CDR2 FQNEAQ (reference sequence). V lost 5 bases to trimming and J lost 3 bases; unmatched junction nucleotides: 8. Written as DNA, the CDR3 is TGTGCCAGCAGCCTTATGAGCGGGGGGGCTACAGATACGCAGTATTTT. Its translation is CASSLMSGGATDTQYF.

The table lists this clonotype with a few counts. The chain couples TRBV7-2 to TRBJ2-1; 9 nucleotides line up with TRBD2. This CDR3 comprises 14 residues. V shed 1 base, J shed 15 bases, and the junction held 10 bases outside the gene matches. Germline V gene data show CDR1 as SGHTA and CDR2 as FQGNSA. The CDR3 sequence: CASSLERGGDDGFF. The CDR3 nucleotides are TGTGCCAGCAGCTTAGAACGCGGGGGGGACGACGGGTTCTTC.

At least ten counts were recorded for this clonotype. Sequence at one end of the junction differs from germline and may be a read error. The genes are TRBV7-2 and TRBJ1-2, with 7 bases aligning to TRBD1. CDR1 and CDR2 (germline): SGHTA, FQGNSA. The CDR3 is 13 residues long. As DNA, the CDR3 is TGTGCCAGCAGCTTAAATAGCAGGGGGACCTCTTTCTTC. This sequence encodes CASSLNSRGTSFF.

The CDR3 protein is CAWSVLGENQPQHF. The DNA for the CDR3 is TGTGCCTGGAGTGTACTTGGGGAAAATCAGCCCCAGCATTTT. The chain employs TRBV30 and TRBJ1-5; D is undetermined. This CDR3 is 14 amino acids long. Germline V gene sequence: CDR1 GTSNPN, CDR2 SVGIG (reference sequence). Trimming removed 0 bases from V and 4 bases from J, with 10 bases in between.

This clonotype was recorded many times. The chain links TRBV12-3 or TRBV12-4 to TRBJ1-4, with 9 positions matching TRBD1. With 6 bases clipped from V and 8 bases from J, the junction kept 10 bases outside the gene matches. The CDR3 sequence is 15 residues long. CDR3 region: CASRPGQGRGEKLFF. The DNA of the CDR3 is TGTGCCAGCAGGCCCGGACAGGGGAGAGGAGAAAAACTGTTTTTT.

J is TRBJ2-1 and V is TRBV24-1; D uncertain. Trimming cost V 2 bases and J 7 bases, with 5 bases left between them. The length of the CDR3 is 12 residues. The germline V gene encodes CDR1 KGHDR and CDR2 SFDVKD. The CDR3 bases are TGTGCCACCAGTGATTATCTGAATGAGCAGTTCTTC. Residues: CATSDYLNEQFF.

This clonotype turned up a few times. The chain recombines TRBV19 with TRBJ1-5; possible D gene TRBD1, 6 bases. V was clipped by 3 bases and J by 4 bases, with 16 bases between them. The CDR3 length is 16 residues. The germline gives CDR1 LNHDA, CDR2 SQIVND (reference sequence). The CDR3 loop is CASSIFPGAGNQPQHF. Here the CDR3 DNA reads TGTGCCAGTAGTATTTTTCCAGGGGCTGGAAATCAGCCCCAGCATTTT.

J is TRBJ2-7 and V is TRBV7-9; 11 positions agree with TRBD1. Germline lookup yields CDR1 SEHNR and CDR2 FQNEAQ (reference sequence). There are 14 residues in the CDR3. V trimming: 5 bases; J trimming: 6 bases; junction bases outside the gene matches: 6. The CDR3 DNA is TGTGCCAGCAGCATCGGACAGGGGGCGATCGAGCAGTACTTC. It specifies CASSIGQGAIEQYF.

The V gene is TRBV4-3, the J gene TRBJ2-3; 8 bases align to TRBD1. Germline V lookup: CDR1 LGHNA, CDR2 YSLEER. The CDR3 sequence is 15 residues long. The trim removed 3 bases at V and 4 bases at J, leaving 6 bases unmatched. CDR3: CASSHADREADTQYF. The CDR3 nucleotides are TGCGCCAGCAGCCATGCGGACAGGGAAGCAGATACGCAGTATTTT.